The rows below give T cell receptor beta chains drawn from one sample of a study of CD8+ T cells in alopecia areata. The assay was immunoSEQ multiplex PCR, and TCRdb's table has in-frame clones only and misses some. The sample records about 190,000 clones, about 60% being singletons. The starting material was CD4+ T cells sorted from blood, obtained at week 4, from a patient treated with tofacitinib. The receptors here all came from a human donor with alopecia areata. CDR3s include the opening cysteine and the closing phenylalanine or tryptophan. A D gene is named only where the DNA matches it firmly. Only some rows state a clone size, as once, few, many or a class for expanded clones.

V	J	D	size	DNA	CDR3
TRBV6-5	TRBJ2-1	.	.	TGTGCCAGCAGCCGCAGCCCATACAATGAGCAGTTCTTC	CASSRSPYNEQFF
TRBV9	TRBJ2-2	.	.	TGTGCCAGCAGCAGGGACATACCGAACACCGGGGAGCTGTTTTTT	CASSRDIPNTGELFF
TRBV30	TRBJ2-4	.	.	TGTGCCTGGAGTGTGCAAACACAGGGCCCTCAAAACATTCAGTACTTC	CAWSVQTQGPQNIQYF
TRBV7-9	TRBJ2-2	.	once	TGTGCCAGCAGCCTACAGGGATCCGGGGAGCTGTTTTTT	CASSLQGSGELFF
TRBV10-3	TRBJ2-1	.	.	TGTGCCATCAGTGAGTCGAAGACAGGATACAATGAGCAGTTCTTC	CAISESKTGYNEQFF
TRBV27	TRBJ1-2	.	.	TGTGCCAGCAGTTTCGTTTCGGGGCAAACCTATGGCTACACCTTC	CASSFVSGQTYGYTF
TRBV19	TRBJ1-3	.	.	TGTGCCAGTAGCCCCGGGGCCTCTGGAAACACCATATATTTT	CASSPGASGNTIYF
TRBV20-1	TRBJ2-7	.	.	TGCAGTGCCCTTAGTTACGAGCAGTACTTC	CSALSYEQYF
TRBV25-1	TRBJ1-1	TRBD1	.	TGTGCCAGCAGACCGGGACAGGGGGCATCCGGGGCTTTCTTT	CASRPGQGASGAFF
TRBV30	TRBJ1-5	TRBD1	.	TGTGCCTGGAGTGCAGGGGGCACCAATCAGCCCCAGCATTTT	CAWSAGGTNQPQHF
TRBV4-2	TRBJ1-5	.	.	TGTGCCAGCAGCCAGGTACGGGTTGGGATCAGCAATCAGCCCCAGCATTTT	CASSQVRVGISNQPQHF
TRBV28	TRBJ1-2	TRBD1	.	TGTGCCAGCAGCCGCCGGGACAGGGCTAACTATGGCTACACCTTC	CASSRRDRANYGYTF
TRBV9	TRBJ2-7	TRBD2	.	TGTGCCAGCAGCGAGGGACTAGCGGGGAGCGAACAGTACTTC	CASSEGLAGSEQYF
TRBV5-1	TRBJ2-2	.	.	TGCGCCAGCAGCTTGGGGACAGTGAACACCGGGGAGCTGTTTTTT	CASSLGTVNTGELFF
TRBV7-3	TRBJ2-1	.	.	TGTGCCAGCAGCCCTTCGGGGCGCAATGAGCAGTTCTTC	CASSPSGRNEQFF
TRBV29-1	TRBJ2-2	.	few	TGCAGCGTTGAATGGCAACGTGGGGGCGGGGAGCTGTTTTTT	CSVEWQRGGGELFF
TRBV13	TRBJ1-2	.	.	TGTGCCAGCAGCTTACCGTCCGGTCCCTATGGCTACACCTTC	CASSLPSGPYGYTF
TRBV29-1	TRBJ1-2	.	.	TGCAGCGTTCCTGGCTACACCTTC	CSVPGYTF
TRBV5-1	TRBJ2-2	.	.	TGCGCCAGCAGCTACATAGGACCCGGGGAGCTGTTTTTT	CASSYIGPGELFF
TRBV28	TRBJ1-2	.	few	TGTGCCAGCAGTTCCCGTGGCTATGGCTACACCTTC	CASSSRGYGYTF
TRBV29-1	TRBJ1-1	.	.	TGCAGCGTTGGCAGGGCTGACACTGAAGCTTTCTTT	CSVGRADTEAFF
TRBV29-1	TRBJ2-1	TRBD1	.	TGCAGCGGACAGGGGGCGCAAAATGAGCAGTTCTTC	CSGQGAQNEQFF
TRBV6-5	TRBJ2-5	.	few	TGTGCCAGCAGTTACTGGAGGGGAGAGGAGACCCAGTACTTC	CASSYWRGEETQYF
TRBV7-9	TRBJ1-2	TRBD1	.	TGTGCCAGCAGTTCGGGCCCTAGCCAGGGGGAGAACTATGGCTACACCTTC	CASSSGPSQGENYGYTF
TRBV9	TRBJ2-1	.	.	TGTGCCAGCAGCGCCACCGGGGGCTCCTACAATGAGCAGTTCTTC	CASSATGGSYNEQFF
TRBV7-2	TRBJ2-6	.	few	TGTGCCAGCAGCGCCCGCGCGCGGGGTAACTCTGGGGCCAACGTCCTGACTTTC	CASSARARGNSGANVLTF
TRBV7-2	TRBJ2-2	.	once	TGTGCCAGCAGCTTAGGGCGGCGGTACACCGGGGAGCTGTTTTTT	CASSLGRRYTGELFF
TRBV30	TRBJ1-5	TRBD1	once	TGTGCCTGGAGGGGACAGGGTAATCAGCCCCAGCATTTT	CAWRGQGNQPQHF
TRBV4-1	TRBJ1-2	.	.	TGCGCCAGCAGCCAAGTGACCCAGAGGAACTATGGCTACACCTTC	CASSQVTQRNYGYTF
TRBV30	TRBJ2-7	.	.	TGTGCCTGGAGTGCCGACCCAGTCGAGCAGTACTTC	CAWSADPVEQYF
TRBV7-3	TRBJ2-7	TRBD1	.	TGTGCCAGCAGCTTATCTCGGGACAGGGGGTACGAGCAGTACTTC	CASSLSRDRGYEQYF
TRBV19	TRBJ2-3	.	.	TGTGCCAGTAGTATAGGAGGAGATACGCAGTATTTT	CASSIGGDTQYF
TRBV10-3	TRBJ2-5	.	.	TGTGCCATCAGTGAGTCGAGGGGCAGAGAGACCCAGTACTTC	CAISESRGRETQYF
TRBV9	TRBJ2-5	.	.	TGTGCCAGCAGCGTAGGCGGAGGCCGGGAGACCCAGTACTTC	CASSVGGGRETQYF
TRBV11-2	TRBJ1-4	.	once	TGTGCCAGCAGCTCCACGTCGGGTGAAAAACTGTTTTTT	CASSSTSGEKLFF
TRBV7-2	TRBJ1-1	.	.	TGTGCCAGCAGGGGAGGGACGGTAAACACTGAAGCTTTCTTT	CASRGGTVNTEAFF
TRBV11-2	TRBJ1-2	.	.	TGTGCCAGCAGCTTGGGGGGTCAGGGAACGTATGGCTACACCTTC	CASSLGGQGTYGYTF
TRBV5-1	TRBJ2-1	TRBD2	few	TGCGCCAGCAGCTTGGCCGGGACTAGCGGGAGGGCTTACAATGAGCAGTTCTTC	CASSLAGTSGRAYNEQFF
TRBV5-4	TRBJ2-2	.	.	TGTGCCAGCAGCCGGCCCGGGGGCGCCGGGGAGCTGTTTTTT	CASSRPGGAGELFF
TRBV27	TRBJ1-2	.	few	TGTGCCAGCAGTTTAGGGGCCGGGGCACTCACCTTC	CASSLGAGALTF
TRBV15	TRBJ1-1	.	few	TGTGCCACCAGCAGAGACCCTTCCATGAACACTGAAGCTTTCTTT	CATSRDPSMNTEAFF
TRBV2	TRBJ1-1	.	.	TGTGCCAGCAGACTTACTTGGGAGGCTGAAGCTTTCTTT	CASRLTWEAEAFF
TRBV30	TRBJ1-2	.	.	TGTGCCTGGGGACGGTCCTGGGGTGGCTACACCTTC	CAWGRSWGGYTF
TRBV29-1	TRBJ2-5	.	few	TGCAGCGGTGCGGTGGGGGGTGAGACCCAGTACTTC	CSGAVGGETQYF
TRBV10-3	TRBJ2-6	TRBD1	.	TGTGCCATCAGCGAGACAGGGGGGAATGGGGCCAACGTCCTGACTTTC	CAISETGGNGANVLTF